This TCR beta chain is from a study of cytomegalovirus exposure and HLA in healthy donors. The V end was cut by 5 bases, the J end by 9 bases, with 23 bases between. This CDR3 region has 16 residues. Germline V gene data show CDR1 as MNHEY and CDR2 as SMNVEV (reference sequence). Concerning this clone: Its antigen remains unidentified.

Study-level findings and limits: Specific recognition of CMV antigens was confirmed in vitro for a few chains (all CMV-associated). It was found in a later analysis that first-cohort TCR clusters tended to co-occur in the 100 to 150 validation repertoires. A list of approximately 150 TCR beta chains associated with cytomegalovirus was given. It was reported that the classifier diagnosed cytomegalovirus status with high specificity and sensitivity in both the original and validation cohorts.

The data were produced by immunoSEQ multiplex PCR, yet TCRdb's version contains in-frame clones alone and is incomplete. The sample records fewer than 250,000 clones, approximately 87% being singletons. This TCR was recovered from a young woman in good health and CMV-seronegative. Sequenced: PBMCs. The chain links TRBV27 to TRBJ1-3; TRBD1 is a possible D gene (5 bases). The CDR3 bases are TGTGCCAGCAGTGAAGGACAAGCGTTGGGTCGGGGCACCATATATTTT. It translates to CASSEGQALGRGTIYF.